What follows describes a single T cell receptor (beta chain). Its antigen is not identified. This record comes from a study of a mutant IDH1 vaccine in newly diagnosed glioma. Study-wide findings and caveats: Pseudoprogression seemed unlinked to shifts in top peripheral T cell clonotypes.

Between the trimmed V and J ends, which lost 4 bases and 9 bases, there was a span of 9 bases. The germline gives CDR1 SNHLY, CDR2 FYNNEI. This CDR3 is 11 amino acids long. The method was immunoSEQ multiplex PCR; TCRdb's version includes in-frame clones alone and lacks a portion of them. Of roughly 120,000 clones in the sample, 80% were seen once. Time point noted: week 11, during vaccination. A 20-mer mutant IDH1 peptide at 300 ug was injected subcutaneously with topical imiquimod. This sequence was found in a middle-aged man with glioma. The chain links TRBV2 to TRBJ1-1; TRBD1 might be the D (5 bases). The source was PBMCs, collected from a glioma patient whose treatment included an IDH1 peptide vaccine. The CDR3 region is CASSVGVQAFF. For the CDR3, the DNA is TGTGCCAGCAGTGTAGGGGTACAAGCTTTCTTT. Drawing the rest from reference TRBV2 and TRBJ1-1, the complete variable domain is EPEVTQTPSHQVTQMGQEVILRCVPISNHLYFYWYRQILGQKVEFLVSFYNNEISEKSEIFDDQFSVERPDGSNFTLKIRSTKLEDSAMYFCASSVGVQAFFGQGTRLTVV.